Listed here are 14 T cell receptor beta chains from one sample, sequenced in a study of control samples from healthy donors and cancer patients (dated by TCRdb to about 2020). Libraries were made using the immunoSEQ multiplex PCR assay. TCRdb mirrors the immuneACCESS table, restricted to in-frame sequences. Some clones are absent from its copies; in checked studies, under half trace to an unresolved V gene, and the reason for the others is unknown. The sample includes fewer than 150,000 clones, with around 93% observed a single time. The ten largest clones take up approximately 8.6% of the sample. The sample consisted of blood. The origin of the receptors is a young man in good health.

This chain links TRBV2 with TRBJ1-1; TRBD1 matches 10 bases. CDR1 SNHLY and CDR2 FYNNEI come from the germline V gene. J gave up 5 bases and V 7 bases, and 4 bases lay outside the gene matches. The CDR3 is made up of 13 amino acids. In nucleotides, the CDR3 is TGTGCCAGCATCAGGGACAGGGGAACTGAAGCTTTCTTT. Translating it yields CASIRDRGTEAFF.

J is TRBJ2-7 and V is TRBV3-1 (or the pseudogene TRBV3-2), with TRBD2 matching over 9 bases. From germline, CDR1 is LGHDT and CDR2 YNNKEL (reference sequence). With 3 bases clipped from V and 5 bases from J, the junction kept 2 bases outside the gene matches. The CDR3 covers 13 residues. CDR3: CASSHASGDEQYF. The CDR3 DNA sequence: TGTGCCAGCAGCCACGCTAGCGGGGACGAGCAGTACTTC.

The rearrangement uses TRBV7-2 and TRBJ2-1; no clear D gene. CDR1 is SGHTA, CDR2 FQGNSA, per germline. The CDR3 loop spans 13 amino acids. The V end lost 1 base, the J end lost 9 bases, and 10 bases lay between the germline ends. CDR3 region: CASSLVIGFEQFF. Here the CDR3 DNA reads TGTGCCAGCAGCTTAGTAATAGGTTTTGAGCAGTTCTTC. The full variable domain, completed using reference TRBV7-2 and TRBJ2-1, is GAGVSQSPSNKVTEKGKDVELRCDPISGHTALYWYRQSLGQGLEFLIYFQGNSAPDKSGLPSDRFSAERTGGSVSTLTIQRTQQEDSAVYLCASSLVIGFEQFFGPGTRLTVL.

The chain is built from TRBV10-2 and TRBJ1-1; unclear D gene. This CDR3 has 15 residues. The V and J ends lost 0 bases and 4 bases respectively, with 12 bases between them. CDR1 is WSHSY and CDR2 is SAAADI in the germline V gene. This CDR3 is CASSESDAGITEAFF. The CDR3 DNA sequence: TGCGCCAGCAGTGAGTCGGACGCTGGTATCACTGAAGCTTTCTTT.

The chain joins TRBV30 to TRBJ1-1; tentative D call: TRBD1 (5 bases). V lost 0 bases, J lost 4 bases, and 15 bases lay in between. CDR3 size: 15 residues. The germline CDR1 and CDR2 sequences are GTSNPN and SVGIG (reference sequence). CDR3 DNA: TGTGCCTGGAGTGTAGGTAGGGGATCACGCACTGAAGCTTTCTTT. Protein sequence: CAWSVGRGSRTEAFF.

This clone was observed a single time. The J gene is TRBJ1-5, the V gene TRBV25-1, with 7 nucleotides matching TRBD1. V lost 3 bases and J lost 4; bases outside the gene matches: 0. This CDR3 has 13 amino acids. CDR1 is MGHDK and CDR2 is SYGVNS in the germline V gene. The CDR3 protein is CASSETGNQPQHF. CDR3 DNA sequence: TGTGCCAGCAGTGAGACAGGGAATCAGCCCCAGCATTTT.

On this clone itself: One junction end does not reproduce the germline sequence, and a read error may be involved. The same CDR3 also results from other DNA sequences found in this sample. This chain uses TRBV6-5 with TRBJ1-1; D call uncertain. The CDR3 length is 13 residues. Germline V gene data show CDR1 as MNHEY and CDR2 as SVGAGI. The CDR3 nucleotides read TGTGCCAGCAGTTACTCGTTGAATACTGAAGCTTTCTTT. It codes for CASSYSLNTEAFF.

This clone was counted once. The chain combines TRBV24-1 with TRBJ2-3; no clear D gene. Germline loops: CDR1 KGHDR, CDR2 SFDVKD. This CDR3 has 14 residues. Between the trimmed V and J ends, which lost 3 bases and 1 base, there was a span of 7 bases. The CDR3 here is CATSDATGTDTQYF. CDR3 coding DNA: TGTGCCACCAGTGATGCTACAGGCACAGATACGCAGTATTTT.

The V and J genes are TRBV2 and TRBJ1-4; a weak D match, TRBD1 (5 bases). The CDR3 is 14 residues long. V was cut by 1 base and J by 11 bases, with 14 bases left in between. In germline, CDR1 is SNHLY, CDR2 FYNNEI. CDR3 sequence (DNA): TGTGCCAGCAGTGAAGAGGCCGGGGGGAGGAAACTGTTTTTT. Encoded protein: CASSEEAGGRKLFF.

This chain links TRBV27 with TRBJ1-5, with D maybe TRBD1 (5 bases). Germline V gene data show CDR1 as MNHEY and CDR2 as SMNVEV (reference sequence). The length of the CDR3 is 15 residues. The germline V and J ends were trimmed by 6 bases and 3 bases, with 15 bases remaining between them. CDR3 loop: CASRKGGDNNQPQHF. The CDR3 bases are TGTGCCAGCAGGAAAGGAGGGGATAACAATCAGCCCCAGCATTTT.

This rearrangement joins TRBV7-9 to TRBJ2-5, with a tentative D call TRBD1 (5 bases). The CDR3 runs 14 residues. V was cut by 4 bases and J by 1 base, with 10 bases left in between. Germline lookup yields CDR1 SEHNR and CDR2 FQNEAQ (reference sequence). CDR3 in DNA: TGTGCCAGCAGCTCAGGACATCTCCAAGAGACCCAGTACTTC. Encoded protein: CASSSGHLQETQYF.

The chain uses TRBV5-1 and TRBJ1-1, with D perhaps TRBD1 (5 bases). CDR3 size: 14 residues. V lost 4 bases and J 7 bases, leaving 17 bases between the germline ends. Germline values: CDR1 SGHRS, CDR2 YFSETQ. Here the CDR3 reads CASSPTGGGGEAFF. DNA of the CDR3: TGCGCCAGCAGCCCCACGGGCGGGGGGGGTGAAGCTTTCTTT.

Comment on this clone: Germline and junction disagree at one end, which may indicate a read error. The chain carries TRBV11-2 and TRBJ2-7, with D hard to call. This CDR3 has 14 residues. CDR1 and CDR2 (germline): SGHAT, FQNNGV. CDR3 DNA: TGTGCCGGCAGCTTAGATCAGGTAACCTACGAGCAGTACTTC. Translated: CAGSLDQVTYEQYF.

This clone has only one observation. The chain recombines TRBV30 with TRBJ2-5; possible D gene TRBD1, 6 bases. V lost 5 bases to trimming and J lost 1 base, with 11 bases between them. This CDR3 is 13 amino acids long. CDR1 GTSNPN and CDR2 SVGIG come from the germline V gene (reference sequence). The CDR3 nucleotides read TGTGCCTGGGAAAACAGGGCCCAAGAGACCCAGTACTTC. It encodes CAWENRAQETQYF.